One and the same sample provided the 23 T cell receptor beta chains below, sequenced in a study of CD8+ T cells in alopecia areata. Reverse transcription of extracted RNA yielded cDNA, which provided the sequencing template. TCRdb keeps only in-frame clones here, not all; method: immunoSEQ multiplex PCR. The sample holds 90,000 to 130,000 clones; 58% are singletons and the top ten take over 20%. The sample was NKG2D-low CD8+ T cells sorted from blood. The receptors were sampled from a human donor with alopecia areata.

The CDR3 spells CASGFLLDRGNTGELFF. The CDR3 coding sequence is TGTGCTAGTGGTTTTCTCCTCGACAGGGGGAACACCGGGGAGCTGTTTTTT. The genes are TRBV12-5 and TRBJ2-2, with 8 bases that match TRBD1. Germline V CDR1 and CDR2: LGHNT, FRNRAP. This CDR3 comprises 17 residues. Trimming took 3 bases from V and 1 from J; bases not matched to a gene: 7.

V is TRBV29-1 and J is TRBJ1-2, with TRBD1 matching 8 bases. The V gene end was trimmed by 6 bases and the J gene end by 3 bases; junction bases not matched to a gene: 3. The germline gives CDR1 SQVTM, CDR2 ANQGSEA. The length of the CDR3 is 12 residues. The CDR3 region is CSVPGQDYGYTF. In nucleotides, the CDR3 is TGCAGCGTCCCGGGACAGGACTATGGCTACACCTTC.

This clone has a count of ten or more. The chain combines TRBV6-1 with TRBJ2-7; D is undetermined. Germline CDR1 and CDR2: MNHNS and SASEGT. The CDR3 consists of 12 residues. Trimming removed 6 bases from V and 6 bases from J, with 12 bases in between. CDR3 coding DNA: TGTGCCAGCAGCCTGAACTCTGGCGAGCAGTACTTC. This translates into CASSLNSGEQYF.

The chain links TRBV27 to TRBJ2-1; tentatively, D is TRBD2 (6 bases). The CDR3 contains 13 residues. Germline V CDR1 and CDR2: MNHEY, SMNVEV (reference sequence). V dropped 0 bases and J dropped 10 bases, with 10 bases sitting between them. The CDR3 here is CASSLSGGAEQFF. The CDR3 DNA reads TGTGCCAGCAGTTTATCAGGAGGGGCCGAGCAGTTCTTC.

This clone was observed a few times. The chain is built from TRBV5-1 and TRBJ2-1; no reliable D call. Germline-derived CDR1 and CDR2 are SGHRS and YFSETQ. V was trimmed by 0 bases and J by 4 bases, leaving 8 bases between them. The CDR3 covers 14 residues. The CDR3 DNA reads TGCGCCAGCAGCTTGGTGAACCATTACAATGAGCAGTTCTTC. Protein sequence: CASSLVNHYNEQFF. The full variable domain, its missing parts supplied by reference TRBV5-1 and TRBJ2-1, is KAGVTQTPRYLIKTRGQQVTLSCSPISGHRSVSWYQQTPGQGLQFLFEYFSETQRNKGNFPGRFSGRQFSNSRSEMNVSTLELGDSALYLCASSLVNHYNEQFFGPGTRLTVL.

This chain joins TRBV6-1 and TRBJ2-1, with 8 nucleotides matching TRBD2. Losses at the gene ends were 9 bases for V and 7 bases for J; bases not matched to a gene: 11. Germline CDR1 is MNHNS and CDR2 is SASEGT. The CDR3 extends over 14 amino acids. In DNA form, the CDR3 reads TGTGCCAGTACGAGGGCGGGAGGTTGGAATGAGCAGTTCTTC. Translated, it gives CASTRAGGWNEQFF.

This chain links TRBV6-6 with TRBJ2-2, with 10 bases identical to TRBD1. The junction had 3 bases not matched to a gene; V was cut back by 7 bases and J by 4 bases. This CDR3 has 14 residues. Germline V gene lookup returns CDR1 MNHNY and CDR2 SVGAGI (reference sequence). This chain's CDR3 is CASTGQGVTGELFF. The DNA of the CDR3 is TGTGCCAGCACCGGACAGGGGGTCACCGGGGAGCTGTTTTTT.

The chain carries TRBV27 and TRBJ2-3; 8 nucleotides align to TRBD1. The CDR3 is made up of 16 amino acids. Trimming at V came to 7 bases and at J to 1 base, leaving 10 bases not matched to a gene. Germline lookup yields CDR1 MNHEY and CDR2 SMNVEV (reference sequence). The CDR3 DNA sequence: TGTGCCAGCACTGTGACAGGGGCGGATGGCACAGATACGCAGTATTTT. Translated, it gives CASTVTGADGTDTQYF.

CDR3 region: CASASYYEQYF. The CDR3 nucleotides are TGTGCCAGCGCGTCCTACTACGAGCAGTACTTC. The rearrangement joins TRBV27 to TRBJ2-7; D not resolved. The V and J ends lost 8 bases and 3 bases respectively, with 8 bases between them. The germline V gene encodes CDR1 MNHEY and CDR2 SMNVEV (reference sequence). This CDR3 is built from 11 residues.

The chain uses TRBV10-3 and TRBJ2-7; D perhaps matches TRBD2 (5 bases). The CDR3 length is 16 residues. Germline V CDR1 and CDR2: ENHRY, SYGVKD. The V gene lost 4 bases and the J gene lost 2 bases, with 18 bases spanning the gap. The CDR3 DNA reads TGTGCCATCAGTGGCGCGGACCTTCGGGAAACCTACGAGCAGTACTTC. It specifies CAISGADLRETYEQYF.

The chain is built from TRBV30 and TRBJ2-1; 10 nucleotides match TRBD2. After removal of 6 bases from V and 7 bases from J, the junction contained 12 bases not matched to a gene. Germline values: CDR1 GTSNPN, CDR2 SVGIG (reference sequence). The CDR3 loop spans 15 amino acids. DNA for the CDR3: TGTGCCTGCCCGACTAGCGGGCCCATCGCGAATGAGCAGTTCTTC. Its translation: CACPTSGPIANEQFF.

The rearrangement links TRBV27 to TRBJ1-1; 8 bases match TRBD1. The V and J ends lost 5 bases and 1 base, in that order; junction bases with no gene match: 6. CDR1 and CDR2 from the germline V gene are MNHEY and SMNVEV (reference sequence). The CDR3 has 15 amino acids. The CDR3 region has the DNA TGTGCCAGCAGTCCTGAGGACAGGGCGAACACTGAAGCTTTCTTT. It specifies CASSPEDRANTEAFF.

V usage is TRBV9 and J usage is TRBJ2-1; 12 nucleotides agree with TRBD2. With 4 bases clipped from V and 8 bases from J, the junction kept 4 bases outside the gene matches. The CDR3 is made up of 14 amino acids. Germline V CDR1 and CDR2: SGDLS, YYNGEE. The CDR3 coding sequence is TGTGCCAGCAGCTTTCGACTAGCGGGGGATGAGCAGTTCTTC. This gives the protein CASSFRLAGDEQFF.

The rearrangement joins TRBV30 to TRBJ2-1; 8 nucleotides line up with TRBD1. Trimming took 8 bases from V and 7 from J; bases not matched to a gene: 10. Germline V gene sequence: CDR1 GTSNPN, CDR2 SVGIG (reference sequence). CDR3 length equals 13 residues. The CDR3 loop is CAIQTGVGNEQFF. The CDR3 region has the DNA TGTGCCATACAGACAGGGGTGGGTAATGAGCAGTTCTTC.

The J gene is TRBJ2-7, the V gene TRBV4-1; 14 nucleotides line up with TRBD2. The V and J ends lost 1 base and 7 bases, in that order; junction bases with no gene match: 3. This CDR3 is 15 amino acids long. The germline V gene has CDR1 MGHRA and CDR2 YSYEKL. The CDR3 DNA is TGCGCCAGCAGCCAAGGGTGGACTAGCGGGAGGGAGCAGTACTTC. Translating gives CASSQGWTSGREQYF.

This chain uses TRBV14 with TRBJ2-7; unclear D gene. CDR3 length equals 11 residues. Between the trimmed V and J ends, which lost 3 bases and 4 bases, there was a span of 4 bases. CDR1 is SGHDN, CDR2 FVKESK, per germline. CDR3 in amino acids: CASSHSYEQYF. The CDR3 DNA follows: TGTGCCAGCAGCCACTCTTACGAGCAGTACTTC.

This clone was seen just once. The chain couples TRBV4-1 to TRBJ2-1; D ambiguous. Germline values: CDR1 MGHRA, CDR2 YSYEKL. Trimming stripped 0 bases from V and 6 bases from J, with 6 bases between. This CDR3 comprises 13 residues. The CDR3 is CASSQESLNEQFF. The CDR3 nucleotides read TGCGCCAGCAGCCAAGAATCCCTCAATGAGCAGTTCTTC.

The chain couples TRBV25-1 to TRBJ2-5, with 9 bases identical to TRBD1. The CDR3 totals 16 residues. J was trimmed by 3 bases and V by 1 base; bases with no gene match: 6. CDR1 MGHDK and CDR2 SYGVNS come from the germline V gene. In DNA form, the CDR3 reads TGTGCCAGCAGTGAATCTCCGCGACAGGGGGAAGAGACCCAGTACTTC. The encoded protein is CASSESPRQGEETQYF.

V gene TRBV28 combines with J gene TRBJ2-1; the D is unclear. CDR3 length equals 14 residues. CDR1 and CDR2 from the germline V gene are MDHEN and SYDVKM. Trimming removed 6 bases from V and 2 bases from J, with 11 bases in between. The CDR3 reads CASSDSMTYNEQFF. The CDR3 bases are TGTGCCAGCAGCGATTCTATGACCTACAATGAGCAGTTCTTC.

Comment on this clone: Other DNA variants within this sample encode the same CDR3. The V and J genes are TRBV5-4 and TRBJ2-1, with 10 bases lining up with TRBD2. Germline-derived CDR1 and CDR2 are SGHNT and YYREEE (reference sequence). V shed 5 bases, J shed 1 base, and the junction held 9 bases outside the gene matches. The CDR3 extends over 17 amino acids. CDR3 residues: CASRGTSVEGSYNEQFF. The CDR3 DNA reads as TGTGCCAGCAGGGGGACTAGCGTCGAGGGGTCCTACAATGAGCAGTTCTTC.

The chain is built from TRBV19 and TRBJ2-7; no clear D gene. Germline CDR1 LNHDA, CDR2 SQIVND (reference sequence). The CDR3 length is 12 residues. V dropped 5 bases and J dropped 5 bases, with 10 bases sitting between them. CDR3 sequence (DNA): TGTGCCAGTAGTCCAAGGACGGACGAGCAGTACTTC. Translated, it gives CASSPRTDEQYF.

This clone was detected once. The rearrangement links TRBV6-5 to TRBJ1-1; no clear D gene. The V gene's germline CDR1 is MNHEY and CDR2 SVGAGI. Deletions cut 0 bases from V and 4 bases from J, with 6 bases between. This CDR3 region has 13 residues. This chain's CDR3 is CASSYSTSTEAFF. In DNA, the CDR3 is TGTGCCAGCAGTTACTCGACGAGCACTGAAGCTTTCTTT.

The rearrangement joins TRBV4-1 to TRBJ2-7, with 8 positions matching TRBD1. CDR1 MGHRA and CDR2 YSYEKL come from the germline V gene. This CDR3 spans 16 amino acids. Trimming cost V 6 bases and J 3 bases; bases outside gene matches: 13. Written as DNA, the CDR3 is TGCGCCAGCAGACAAATCGTACAGGGGGGATACTACGAGCAGTACTTC. Translating gives CASRQIVQGGYYEQYF.